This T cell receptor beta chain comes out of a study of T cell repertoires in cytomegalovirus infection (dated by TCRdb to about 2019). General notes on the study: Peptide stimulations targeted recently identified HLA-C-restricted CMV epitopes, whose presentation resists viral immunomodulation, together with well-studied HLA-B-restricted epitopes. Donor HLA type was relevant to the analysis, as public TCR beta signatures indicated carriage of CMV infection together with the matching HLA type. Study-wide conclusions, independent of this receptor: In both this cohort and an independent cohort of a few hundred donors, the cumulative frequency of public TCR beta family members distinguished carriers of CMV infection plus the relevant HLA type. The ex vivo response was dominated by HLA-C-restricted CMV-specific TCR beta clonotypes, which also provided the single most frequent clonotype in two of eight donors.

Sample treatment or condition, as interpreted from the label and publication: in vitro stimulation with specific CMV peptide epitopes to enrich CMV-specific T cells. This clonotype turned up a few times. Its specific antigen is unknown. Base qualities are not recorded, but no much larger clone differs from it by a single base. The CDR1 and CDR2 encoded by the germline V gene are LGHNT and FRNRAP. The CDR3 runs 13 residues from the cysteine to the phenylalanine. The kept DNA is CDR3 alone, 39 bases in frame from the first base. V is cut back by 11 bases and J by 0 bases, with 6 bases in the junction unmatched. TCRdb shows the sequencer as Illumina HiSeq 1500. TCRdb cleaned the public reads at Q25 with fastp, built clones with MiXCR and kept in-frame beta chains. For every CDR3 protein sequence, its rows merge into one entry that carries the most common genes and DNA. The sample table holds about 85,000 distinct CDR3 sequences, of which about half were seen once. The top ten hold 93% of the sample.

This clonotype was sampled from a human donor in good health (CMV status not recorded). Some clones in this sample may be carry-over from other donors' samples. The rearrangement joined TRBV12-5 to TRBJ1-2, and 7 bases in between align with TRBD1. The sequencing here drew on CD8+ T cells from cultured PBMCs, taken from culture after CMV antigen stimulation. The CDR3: CASWTGTNYGYTF. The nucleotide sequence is TGTGCTTCGTGGACAGGCACTAACTATGGCTACACCTTC.